This is a list of T cell receptor beta chains from one sample in a study of T-cell memory formation after mild COVID-19. MiXCR, run by TCRdb on the 5' RACE reads, gives a single entry per CDR3 protein. The sample consists of approximately 450,000 distinct CDR3 sequences, about 18% of them appearing once. The sample was PBMCs or a T cell subset sorted from them (not recorded which). These receptors all stem from an adult woman who had mild COVID-19 (a few samples of this study predate the infection). Cell type and time point are not known. CDR3s include the opening cysteine and the closing phenylalanine or tryptophan. A D gene is named only where the DNA matches it firmly. Where a row states a size, it is once, few, many or the class of an expanded clone; other rows omit it.

clone size: -
D gene: -
V gene: TRBV2
J gene: TRBJ2-3
CDR3 DNA: TGTGCCAGCAGCGATTCGGACCCGGCAGATACGCAGTATTTT
CDR3 protein: CASSDSDPADTQYF

clone size: many
D gene: -
V gene: TRBV12-3/TRBV12-4
J gene: TRBJ2-7
CDR3 DNA: TGTGCCAGCAGCTTATCTGGGTCGTCCTACGAGCAGTACTTC
CDR3 protein: CASSLSGSSYEQYF

clone size: -
D gene: -
V gene: TRBV4-2
J gene: TRBJ2-7
CDR3 DNA: TGTGCCAGCAGCCAAGTCTCAGTTTACGAGCAGTACTTC
CDR3 protein: CASSQVSVYEQYF

clone size: -
D gene: -
V gene: TRBV20-1
J gene: TRBJ2-2
CDR3 DNA: TGCAGTGCTAGTAGGACTCCCAGATGGGGGGAGCTGTTTTTT
CDR3 protein: CSASRTPRWGELFF

clone size: few
D gene: -
V gene: TRBV9
J gene: TRBJ2-5
CDR3 DNA: TGTGCCAGCAGCGTAGAGGGGGGCCTTGAGGAGACCCAGTACTTC
CDR3 protein: CASSVEGGLEETQYF

clone size: -
D gene: -
V gene: TRBV12-3/TRBV12-4
J gene: TRBJ2-1
CDR3 DNA: TGTGCCAGCAGTTTCGACAAATACAATGAGCAGTTCTTC
CDR3 protein: CASSFDKYNEQFF

clone size: -
D gene: -
V gene: TRBV27
J gene: TRBJ2-1
CDR3 DNA: TGTGCCAGCAGGCCGAGGGGGGATGAGCAGTTCTTC
CDR3 protein: CASRPRGDEQFF

clone size: few
D gene: -
V gene: TRBV6-2/TRBV6-3
J gene: TRBJ1-2
CDR3 DNA: TGTGCCAGCCGGCCGGGGCCGAACTATGGCTACACCTTC
CDR3 protein: CASRPGPNYGYTF

clone size: -
D gene: TRBD2
V gene: TRBV10-3
J gene: TRBJ2-5
CDR3 DNA: TGTGCCATCACTGTACTAGCGGGGGAGACCCAGTACTTC
CDR3 protein: CAITVLAGETQYF

clone size: -
D gene: -
V gene: TRBV10-3
J gene: TRBJ1-1
CDR3 DNA: TGTGCCATCAGTGAGTCCAGAACAGGGTGGCTTGAAGCTTTCTTT
CDR3 protein: CAISESRTGWLEAFF

clone size: few
D gene: TRBD1
V gene: TRBV20-1
J gene: TRBJ1-6
CDR3 DNA: TGCAGTGCTAGAGATCGCTGGGGGACAGATAATTCACCCCTCCACTTT
CDR3 protein: CSARDRWGTDNSPLHF

clone size: many
D gene: -
V gene: TRBV4-2
J gene: TRBJ2-7
CDR3 DNA: TGTGCCAGCAGCCAAGACTACTACGAGCAGTACTTC
CDR3 protein: CASSQDYYEQYF

clone size: -
D gene: -
V gene: TRBV7-9
J gene: TRBJ2-3
CDR3 DNA: TGTGCCAGCAGCTTATCCCGAGATACGCAGTATTTT
CDR3 protein: CASSLSRDTQYF

clone size: few
D gene: TRBD1
V gene: TRBV12-3/TRBV12-4
J gene: TRBJ2-7
CDR3 DNA: TGTGCCAGCAGTCCCCGACAGGGGGCGGGGGAGCAGTACTTC
CDR3 protein: CASSPRQGAGEQYF

clone size: many
D gene: -
V gene: TRBV12-3/TRBV12-4
J gene: TRBJ2-7
CDR3 DNA: TGTGCCAGCAGCACCAACCGGTGGGCCGAGCAGTACTTC
CDR3 protein: CASSTNRWAEQYF

clone size: many
D gene: -
V gene: TRBV30
J gene: TRBJ1-3
CDR3 DNA: TGTGCCTGGAGTCGGGGGGCATTCGGAAACACCATATATTTT
CDR3 protein: CAWSRGAFGNTIYF

clone size: few
D gene: -
V gene: TRBV15
J gene: TRBJ1-2
CDR3 DNA: TGTGCCACCAGCAGGTCCAGGAGTGTTAACTATGGCTACACCTTC
CDR3 protein: CATSRSRSVNYGYTF

clone size: -
D gene: TRBD1
V gene: TRBV18
J gene: TRBJ2-2
CDR3 DNA: TGTGCCAGCTCACCCGGACAGGCCTCGAACACCGGGGAGCTGTTTTTT
CDR3 protein: CASSPGQASNTGELFF

clone size: once
D gene: TRBD1
V gene: TRBV6-2/TRBV6-3
J gene: TRBJ2-7
CDR3 DNA: TGTGCCAGCAGTTACTTGCCTACAGGGGTGGTCGAGCAGTACTTC
CDR3 protein: CASSYLPTGVVEQYF

clone size: -
D gene: TRBD1
V gene: TRBV7-2
J gene: TRBJ2-3
CDR3 DNA: TGTGCCAGCAGCGACAGGGGCTCGGCAGATACGCAGTATTTT
CDR3 protein: CASSDRGSADTQYF

clone size: few
D gene: TRBD2
V gene: TRBV5-1
J gene: TRBJ2-1
CDR3 DNA: TGCGCCAGCAGCTTGAGCGGGGGGCGGTCCTACAATGAGCAGTTCTTC
CDR3 protein: CASSLSGGRSYNEQFF

clone size: once
D gene: -
V gene: TRBV7-9
J gene: TRBJ2-3
CDR3 DNA: TGTGCCAGCAGCCAGCATCGGACAGGCCTCACCTCACGGACTAACACAGATACGCAGTATTTT
CDR3 protein: CASSQHRTGLTSRTNTDTQYF

clone size: few
D gene: TRBD2
V gene: TRBV3-1
J gene: TRBJ2-7
CDR3 DNA: TGTGCCAGCCGACGCGGGGGGGGTAGAGCTGCCTACGAGCAGTACTTC
CDR3 protein: CASRRGGGRAAYEQYF

clone size: few
D gene: -
V gene: TRBV5-1
J gene: TRBJ2-5
CDR3 DNA: TGCGCCAGCAGCTTGGCGGCAGACCAAGAGACCCAGTACTTC
CDR3 protein: CASSLAADQETQYF

clone size: few
D gene: TRBD2
V gene: TRBV7-3
J gene: TRBJ2-1
CDR3 DNA: TGTGCCAGCAGCTTGGCGGGAGGCCCCGGGTTAAATGAGCAGTTCTTC
CDR3 protein: CASSLAGGPGLNEQFF

clone size: few
D gene: -
V gene: TRBV9
J gene: TRBJ2-3
CDR3 DNA: TGTGCCAGCAGCGATTTCAGAGATACGCAGTATTTT
CDR3 protein: CASSDFRDTQYF

clone size: -
D gene: -
V gene: TRBV27
J gene: TRBJ2-1
CDR3 DNA: TGTGCCAGCAGTTCTAGTCTGGGGGTGAGGAATGAGCAGTTCTTC
CDR3 protein: CASSSSLGVRNEQFF

clone size: few
D gene: TRBD1
V gene: TRBV5-5
J gene: TRBJ2-7
CDR3 DNA: TGTGCCAGCAGGACAGGGGCGGCCCCCTACGAGCAGTACTTC
CDR3 protein: CASRTGAAPYEQYF

clone size: few
D gene: -
V gene: TRBV7-3
J gene: TRBJ1-1
CDR3 DNA: TGTGCCAGCAGCTTTTTTTGGGGGAAGATGAACACTGAAGCTTTCTTT
CDR3 protein: CASSFFWGKMNTEAFF

clone size: many
D gene: -
V gene: TRBV6-2/TRBV6-3
J gene: TRBJ2-1
CDR3 DNA: TGTGCCAGCAGTCAGCGTAGCGAATACAATGAGCAGTTCTTC
CDR3 protein: CASSQRSEYNEQFF

clone size: few
D gene: -
V gene: TRBV12-3/TRBV12-4
J gene: TRBJ2-5
CDR3 DNA: TGTGCCAGCAGTTTAGATCTTTGGGAGACCCAGTACTTC
CDR3 protein: CASSLDLWETQYF

clone size: few
D gene: -
V gene: TRBV7-9
J gene: TRBJ2-1
CDR3 DNA: TGTGCCAGCAGCTCTGGGTCCTCATCTGGGGAGCAGTTCTTC
CDR3 protein: CASSSGSSSGEQFF

clone size: -
D gene: TRBD2
V gene: TRBV10-3
J gene: TRBJ2-1
CDR3 DNA: TGTGCCATCAGTGAGTCGTTCGGGGGGGATGAGCAGTTCTTC
CDR3 protein: CAISESFGGDEQFF

clone size: -
D gene: -
V gene: TRBV7-9
J gene: TRBJ1-1
CDR3 DNA: TGTGCCAGCAGGGACGCCCGCCTACAGGGTTTGAACACTGAAGCTTTCTTT
CDR3 protein: CASRDARLQGLNTEAFF

clone size: many
D gene: -
V gene: TRBV7-8
J gene: TRBJ2-7
CDR3 DNA: TGTGCCAGCAGCCTCAGGGGAGAGTCCTACGAGCAGTACTTC
CDR3 protein: CASSLRGESYEQYF

clone size: few
D gene: -
V gene: TRBV14
J gene: TRBJ1-6
CDR3 DNA: TGTGCCAGCAGCCTTATGGGCGCCTATAATTCACCCCTCCACTTT
CDR3 protein: CASSLMGAYNSPLHF

clone size: -
D gene: -
V gene: TRBV7-2
J gene: TRBJ2-7
CDR3 DNA: TGTGCCAGCAGCTTGACCACAGGGGGAGGGGGCTACGAGCAGTACTTC
CDR3 protein: CASSLTTGGGGYEQYF

clone size: -
D gene: TRBD1
V gene: TRBV24-1
J gene: TRBJ1-1
CDR3 DNA: TGTGCCACCAGTGATCCCAGCCGGACAGGCCAAGCTTTCTTT
CDR3 protein: CATSDPSRTGQAFF

clone size: few
D gene: TRBD2
V gene: TRBV30
J gene: TRBJ2-2
CDR3 DNA: TGTGCCTGGATGATGGGGAGGGGACGAACCGGGGAGCTGTTTTTT
CDR3 protein: CAWMMGRGRTGELFF

clone size: few
D gene: TRBD2
V gene: TRBV12-3/TRBV12-4
J gene: TRBJ2-7
CDR3 DNA: TGTGCCAGCAGCACCGGGACTAGCGGGGGTTACGAGCAGTACTTC
CDR3 protein: CASSTGTSGGYEQYF

clone size: few
D gene: TRBD1
V gene: TRBV7-2
J gene: TRBJ1-2
CDR3 DNA: TGTGCCAGCAGTTTGGGACAGACCTATGGCTACACCTTC
CDR3 protein: CASSLGQTYGYTF

clone size: -
D gene: -
V gene: TRBV3-1
J gene: TRBJ2-2
CDR3 DNA: TGTGCCAGCTTCAATTGGGGGGATAACACCGGGGAGCTGTTTTTT
CDR3 protein: CASFNWGDNTGELFF

clone size: -
D gene: -
V gene: TRBV7-9
J gene: TRBJ1-4
CDR3 DNA: TGTGCCAGCAGCCCCCATTCTGGGGCAACTAATGAAAAACTGTTTTTT
CDR3 protein: CASSPHSGATNEKLFF

clone size: few
D gene: TRBD2
V gene: TRBV5-1
J gene: TRBJ2-7
CDR3 DNA: TGCGCCAGCAGCAGGTCTAGCGGTTTACCCTACGAGCAGTACTTC
CDR3 protein: CASSRSSGLPYEQYF

clone size: few
D gene: -
V gene: TRBV18
J gene: TRBJ1-1
CDR3 DNA: TGTGCCAGCTCACCATTAAAAAACACTGAAGCTTTCTTT
CDR3 protein: CASSPLKNTEAFF

clone size: many
D gene: TRBD2
V gene: TRBV30
J gene: TRBJ2-5
CDR3 DNA: TGTGCCTGGAGTGCGCGGGGGTGGTACCAAGAGACCCAGTACTTC
CDR3 protein: CAWSARGWYQETQYF

clone size: few
D gene: -
V gene: TRBV5-1
J gene: TRBJ1-1
CDR3 DNA: TGCGCCAGCAGCTTCTACCAGGGTACTGAAGCTTTCTTT
CDR3 protein: CASSFYQGTEAFF

clone size: few
D gene: TRBD2
V gene: TRBV12-3/TRBV12-4
J gene: TRBJ2-7
CDR3 DNA: TGTGCCAGCAATCTAGCGGGGCCGACCTACGAGCAGTACTTC
CDR3 protein: CASNLAGPTYEQYF

clone size: -
D gene: -
V gene: TRBV20-1
J gene: TRBJ2-2
CDR3 DNA: TGCAGTGTACTGAGGGCAGGGCGGAGAAATTCCGGGGAGCTGTTTTTT
CDR3 protein: CSVLRAGRRNSGELFF

clone size: few
D gene: TRBD2
V gene: TRBV7-9
J gene: TRBJ2-1
CDR3 DNA: TGTGCCAGCAGCTCGCCCCGACTAGCGGGTAACAATGAGCAGTTCTTC
CDR3 protein: CASSSPRLAGNNEQFF